The 3 T cell receptor beta chains reported below all come from one sample, sequenced in a study of OX40 agonist ivuxolimab in advanced cancers. Sequencing was performed with immunoSEQ multiplex PCR; in TCRdb, only in-frame clones are kept and a portion is missing. The table shows about 73,000 clones, with roughly 90% occurring only once. Sample: CD4+ or CD8+ T cells sorted from blood, taken in a trial of the OX40 agonist ivuxolimab. The receptors were sampled from an adult with an advanced solid tumor such as melanoma, head and neck, liver or kidney cancer.

V gene TRBV7-8 combines with J gene TRBJ1-1, with D tentatively TRBD1 (5 bases). The CDR3 is 11 residues long. V was trimmed by 4 bases and J by 11 bases, leaving 11 bases between them. CDR1 SGHVS and CDR2 FQNEAQ come from the germline V gene. The CDR3, as DNA: TGTGCCAGCAGCTCAGGGCGTGGGGCTTTCTTT. This codes for CASSSGRGAFF.

The V gene is TRBV7-8, the J gene TRBJ2-7; D might be TRBD2 (6 bases). CDR3 length: 16 amino acids. Germline V gives CDR1 SGHVS, CDR2 FQNEAQ. Trimming cost V 0 bases and J 4 bases, with 16 bases left between them. The CDR3 region is CASSLARGTAPYEQYF. CDR3 DNA sequence: TGTGCCAGCAGCTTAGCCCGCGGGACGGCTCCTTACGAGCAGTACTTC.

This rearrangement joins TRBV10-3 to TRBJ1-4; 7 bases line up with TRBD1. Trimming at V came to 2 bases and at J to 5 bases, leaving 5 bases not matched to a gene. Germline CDR1 ENHRY, CDR2 SYGVKD. This CDR3 spans 15 amino acids. The CDR3 DNA reads TGTGCCATCAGTGAGGGGGACAGTATGAATGAAAAACTGTTTTTT. It specifies CAISEGDSMNEKLFF.